These T cell receptor beta chains were read from a single sample in a study of blood T cell repertoires in COVID-19. Repertoires were generated with immunoSEQ multiplex PCR, while TCRdb's copy carries only in-frame clones and drops some. The data hold about 120,000 clones, with approximately 90% observed a single time. Material for sequencing was peripheral blood. These receptors originate from a man between 65 and 85 years old with active or convalescent COVID-19. CDR3s include the opening cysteine and the closing phenylalanine or tryptophan. D genes are given only for firm matches. Not every row has a clone size; where given, it reads once, few, many or a size class.

d_gene | j_gene | v_gene | abundance | CDR3aa | CDR3nt
TRBD1 | TRBJ2-2 | TRBV28 | . | CASSLSDRGRTGELFF | TGTGCCAGCAGCCTGTCCGACAGGGGGCGAACCGGGGAGCTGTTTTTT
. | TRBJ2-5 | TRBV10-3 | . | CAISGSFEETQYF | TGTGCCATCAGTGGGTCATTCGAAGAGACCCAGTACTTC
TRBD1 | TRBJ2-7 | TRBV19 | . | CASSKVGQGSYEQYF | TGTGCCAGTAGCAAGGTTGGACAGGGGAGTTACGAGCAGTACTTC
. | TRBJ2-5 | TRBV19 | . | CASSINRGLPLLGETQYF | TGTGCCAGTAGTATTAATCGCGGACTGCCCCTGTTGGGGGAGACCCAGTACTTC
TRBD1 | TRBJ2-3 | TRBV5-1 | . | CASSQGQGVTDTQYF | TGCGCCAGCAGCCAGGGACAGGGGGTCACAGATACGCAGTATTTT
. | TRBJ2-1 | TRBV15 | . | CATSSDSLRVYNEQFF | TGTGCCACCAGCAGCGACTCCCTACGGGTCTACAATGAGCAGTTCTTC
TRBD1 | TRBJ2-3 | TRBV14 | . | CASSQQGGPDTQYF | TGTGCCAGCAGCCAACAAGGGGGCCCAGATACGCAGTATTTT
. | TRBJ1-4 | TRBV4-1 | . | CASSHPPGQGGEKLFF | TGCGCCAGCAGCCACCCACCGGGACAAGGGGGTGAAAAACTGTTTTTT
TRBD1 | TRBJ1-2 | TRBV19 | . | CASSIATGNDYGYTF | TGTGCCAGTAGTATTGCGACAGGGAATGACTATGGCTACACCTTC
TRBD1 | TRBJ2-1 | TRBV19 | . | CASSIVGQGVNEQFF | TGTGCCAGTAGTATAGTGGGACAGGGAGTCAATGAGCAGTTCTTC
TRBD1 | TRBJ2-7 | TRBV18 | . | CASSPTGGEQYF | TGTGCCAGCTCCCCGACAGGGGGAGAGCAGTACTTC
TRBD2 | TRBJ2-1 | TRBV6-2/TRBV6-3 | . | CASTPHGTSGSNEQFF | TGTGCCAGCACCCCCCATGGGACTAGCGGGAGCAATGAGCAGTTCTTC
TRBD1 | TRBJ2-7 | TRBV19 | . | CASSISAGTGGGEQYF | TGTGCCAGTAGTATCTCCGCCGGGACAGGGGGAGGTGAGCAGTACTTC
. | TRBJ2-1 | TRBV19 | . | CASKEASAYNEQFF | TGTGCCAGTAAGGAAGCTAGCGCCTACAATGAGCAGTTCTTC
. | TRBJ2-3 | TRBV19 | . | CASRRGTDTQYF | TGTGCCAGTCGCCGGGGCACAGATACGCAGTATTTT
TRBD1 | TRBJ1-2 | TRBV18 | . | CASSPGTGERGYTF | TGTGCCAGCTCACCGGGAACAGGGGAGAGGGGCTACACCTTC
. | TRBJ2-5 | TRBV6-5 | . | CASSNGGRGQETQYF | TGTGCCAGCAGTAACGGGGGGAGGGGGCAAGAGACCCAGTACTTC
TRBD1 | TRBJ1-5 | TRBV7-8 | few | CASSLARGQGNQPQHF | TGTGCCAGCAGCTTAGCGAGGGGACAGGGGAATCAGCCCCAGCATTTT
. | TRBJ1-1 | TRBV6-2/TRBV6-3 | . | CASSYFQGFGTEAFF | TGTGCCAGCAGTTACTTCCAGGGGTTCGGCACTGAAGCTTTCTTT
TRBD2 | TRBJ2-7 | TRBV10-1 | . | CASSESGRDPYEQYF | TGCGCCAGCAGTGAGTCGGGGAGGGATCCCTACGAGCAGTACTTC
. | TRBJ2-7 | TRBV2 | . | CASSIQGYEQYF | TGTGCCAGCAGTATCCAGGGATACGAGCAGTACTTC
TRBD1 | TRBJ1-1 | TRBV5-1 | . | CASSFQGEIAEAFF | TGCGCCAGCAGCTTCCAGGGGGAAATCGCTGAAGCTTTCTTT
. | TRBJ1-5 | TRBV19 | . | CASSIGGRVQPQHF | TGTGCCAGTAGTATCGGAGGCAGAGTTCAGCCCCAGCATTTT
. | TRBJ2-5 | TRBV19 | . | CATRDTQETQYF | TGTGCCACACGGGACACCCAAGAGACCCAGTACTTC
TRBD2 | TRBJ2-2 | TRBV19 | . | CASRLSGSGVTGELFF | TGTGCCAGTAGACTTAGCGGGAGCGGGGTCACCGGGGAGCTGTTTTTT